A single sample is the source of the 10 T cell receptor beta chains below, sequenced in a study of cytomegalovirus exposure and HLA in healthy donors (dated 2017 in TCRdb). Receptors were amplified or captured by the immunoSEQ multiplex PCR assay. The multiplex PCR relied on a mix of 60 forward primers for TCR Vbeta segments and 13 reverse primers for TCR Jbeta segments. The table comes from immuneACCESS by way of TCRdb, which keeps in-frame sequences with V and J called. Part of the clones is missing from these tables; in studies checked, under half for an unresolved V gene and the rest for unknown reasons. The sample contains roughly 160,000 clones, about 71% of them found a single time. Jointly, the top ten make up 2.8% of the sample. The sample comprised PBMCs. The receptors were gathered from a woman in her twenties or thirties in good health and CMV-seronegative.

This chain uses TRBV6-5 with TRBJ1-1, with 8 nucleotides matching TRBD1. The J segment lost 5 bases and the V segment lost 5 bases, leaving 7 bases of the junction unmatched. The CDR3 is 14 amino acids. In germline, CDR1 is MNHEY, CDR2 SVGAGI. CDR3 sequence reads: CASSTYRGATEAFF. DNA for the CDR3: TGTGCCAGCAGTACTTACAGGGGGGCAACTGAAGCTTTCTTT.

The V call is TRBV11-1, the J call TRBJ2-7; maybe TRBD1 (6 bases). Per the germline V gene, CDR1 is SGHAT and CDR2 is FQDESV (reference sequence). The CDR3 is 13 amino acids. V shed 6 bases and J shed 6 bases, with 15 bases lying between them. The CDR3 nucleotides read TGTGCCAGCAGTTCCACAGGGAATCTCGAGCAGTACTTC. Its protein is CASSSTGNLEQYF.

The J gene is TRBJ1-5, the V gene TRBV10-3, with D maybe TRBD1 (5 bases). V dropped 0 bases and J dropped 6 bases, with 15 bases sitting between them. In germline, CDR1 is ENHRY, CDR2 SYGVKD. The CDR3 length is 16 residues. CDR3 protein: CAISESMGGRGQPQHF. CDR3 DNA sequence: TGTGCCATCAGTGAGTCGATGGGGGGTCGGGGTCAGCCCCAGCATTTT.

The chain has TRBV4-3 and TRBJ1-1; no clear D gene. The CDR3 covers 17 residues. V was trimmed by 0 bases and J by 2 bases, leaving 16 bases between them. Germline CDR1 is LGHNA and CDR2 is YSLEER. For the CDR3, the DNA is TGCGCCAGCAGCCAAGACCCTCCGCTGACACCCAACACTGAAGCTTTCTTT. This sequence encodes CASSQDPPLTPNTEAFF.

The genes are TRBV4-3 and TRBJ2-3; 7 bases agree with TRBD2. Germline V gene sequence: CDR1 LGHNA, CDR2 YSLEER. CDR3 length equals 16 residues. Unmatched junction bases numbered 6, after V lost 3 bases and J lost 0 bases. The CDR3 spells CASSQAGVPSTDTQYF. The CDR3 DNA is TGCGCCAGCAGCCAGGCGGGGGTCCCTAGCACAGATACGCAGTATTTT.

This clone occurred once. J is TRBJ1-5 and V is TRBV2; D remains ambiguous. The CDR3 totals 15 residues. Germline V lookup: CDR1 SNHLY, CDR2 FYNNEI. V lost 8 bases to trimming and J lost 0 bases, with 14 bases between them. The CDR3 coding sequence is TGTGCCAGCTCCAGAGACACAAATAGCAATCAGCCCCAGCATTTT. This gives the protein CASSRDTNSNQPQHF.

This clone came up a few times. J is TRBJ2-1 and V is TRBV5-1, with D possibly being TRBD1 (6 bases). CDR3 length equals 14 residues. Germline CDR1 reads SGHRS; CDR2 reads YFSETQ. The V end was cut by 4 bases, the J end by 2 bases, with 10 bases between. CDR3 coding DNA: TGCGCCAGCAGCGGGGCAGGGGCCTACAATGAGCAGTTCTTC. Amino acid sequence: CASSGAGAYNEQFF.

In this sample, this clone turned up once. This rearrangement joins TRBV28 to TRBJ1-3; no reliable D call. Trimming stripped 7 bases from V and 8 bases from J, with 18 bases between. In germline, CDR1 is MDHEN, CDR2 SYDVKM. The CDR3 is made up of 14 amino acids. This chain's CDR3 is CASNSPRLSYTIYF. CDR3 in DNA: TGTGCCAGCAATTCTCCTCGTCTATCATACACCATATATTTT.

The table lists this clone with a few counts. The J gene is TRBJ2-2, the V gene TRBV19; no reliable D call. Trimming shortened V by 1 base and J by 1 base, and 7 bases separated the two germline ends. The CDR3 runs to 15 residues. Germline-derived CDR1 and CDR2 are LNHDA and SQIVND (reference sequence). DNA of the CDR3: TGTGCCAGTAGTATAGGACAAGTGAACACCGGGGAGCTGTTTTTT. Its protein is CASSIGQVNTGELFF. The full variable domain, in which reference TRBV19 and TRBJ2-2 provide the parts outside the CDR3, is DGGITQSPKYLFRKEGQNVTLSCEQNLNHDAMYWYRQDPGQGLRLIYYSQIVNDFQKGDIAEGYSVSREKKESFPLTVTSAQKNPTAFYLCASSIGQVNTGELFFGEGSRLTVL.

The chain employs TRBV18 and TRBJ1-5; 10 nucleotides align to TRBD1. The CDR3 is made up of 15 amino acids. After removal of 4 bases from V and 8 bases from J, the junction contained 8 bases not matched to a gene. Germline-derived CDR1 and CDR2 are KGHSH and LQKENI. The CDR3 nucleotides are TGTGCCAGCTCACGACAGGGGGCTATGGTGGAGCCCCAGCATTTT. Its translation: CASSRQGAMVEPQHF.